This T cell receptor (beta chain) was sequenced during a study of CD8 T cells in ankylosing spondylitis. Between the trimmed V and J ends, which lost 0 bases and 5 bases, there was a span of 14 bases. The CDR3 extends over 15 amino acids. Per germline, CDR1 SGHRS and CDR2 YFSETQ. This clonotype appeared many times. TCRdb itself ran the 5' RACE reads through MiXCR, one entry per CDR3 protein. This table has about 35,000 distinct CDR3 sequences, 10% to 13% appearing once. This rearrangement joins TRBV5-1 to TRBJ2-5; D call uncertain. This clonotype was sampled from a male donor with ankylosing spondylitis or in good health (not recorded which). Sequences were obtained from blood, either unsorted or a sorted T cell fraction (not recorded which). The CDR3 DNA reads as TGCGCCAGCAGCTTGGATTCAGGACGATTGGAGACCCAGTACTTC. It encodes CASSLDSGRLETQYF.